This T cell receptor beta chain originates from a study of shared clonotypes between healthy human individuals. Whole-study results and caveats: Non-shared clonotypes were found to have lower generation probabilities than the clonotypes that were shared by all four of the sorted-subset donors.

The J segment lost 1 base and the V segment lost 0 bases, leaving 5 bases of the junction unmatched. CDR3 length: 17 amino acids. Germline V gene data show CDR1 as SGHNT and CDR2 as YYREEE (reference sequence). Deep level was the assay's run setting. Profiling relied on immunoSEQ multiplex PCR, and the TCRdb table lists in-frame clones only, not all of them. This sample yields about 380,000 clones, of which about 96% are seen a single time; more than 0.3% belongs to the top ten. Worth noting for this clone: Its target is unknown.

This chain joins TRBV5-4 and TRBJ2-3, with 10 bases matching TRBD2. Sequencing was done on a sample of memory CD8+ T cells sorted from blood. As for subset: CD45RO+ cells pooled with CCR7-negative TemRA cells. The origin of this receptor is a man aged 30-40 years in good health. Here the CDR3 reads CASSLGLAGEGTDTQYF. The DNA for the CDR3 is TGTGCCAGCAGCTTGGGTCTAGCGGGAGAAGGCACAGATACGCAGTATTTT.